This T cell receptor (beta chain) was obtained from a study of shared clonotypes between healthy human individuals. The CDR3 totals 14 residues. Germline V gene lookup returns CDR1 LNHDA and CDR2 SQIVND (reference sequence). V lost 7 bases to trimming and J lost 0 bases, with 10 bases between them. CD45RO negativity and positive selection for CCR7 defined naive CD8 cells, a population that excluded terminally differentiated effector memory CD45RA+ cells. It was across several immunoSEQ plates that each subset's genomic DNA was evenly split. Assay: immunoSEQ multiplex PCR; the TCRdb copy retains only in-frame clones and omits some. Of roughly 2.1 million clones in the sample, about 92% were seen once.

Sequencing was performed on naive CD8+ T cells from PBMCs. This sequence originates from a young man in good health. Some clones in this sample may be carry-over from other donors' samples. The chain uses TRBV19 and TRBJ1-5; D may be TRBD1 (5 bases). CDR3 DNA sequence: TGTGCCAGTACTTGGGGGTATAGCAATCAGCCCCAGCATTTT. Translation: CASTWGYSNQPQHF.